This TCR beta chain was recovered during a study of T cell repertoires in cytomegalovirus infection. MiXCR was run by TCRdb on the reads, yielding one entry per CDR3 protein. The repertoire includes approximately 70,000 distinct CDR3 sequences, approximately 22% of them detected once, and approximately 79% sits in the top ten. The CDR3 loop spans 13 amino acids. Germline CDR1 is GTSNPN and CDR2 is SVGIG (reference sequence). Germline trimming cut 8 bases from V and 4 bases from J; bases unmatched to any gene: 10. This clonotype was observed a few times. Its cognate antigen is unknown. This sequence was found in a human donor in good health (CMV status not recorded). Some clones in this sample may be carry-over from other donors' samples. The chain uses TRBV30 and TRBJ1-1, with 7 bases identical to TRBD1. Material: PBMCs, sequenced either directly or after in vitro stimulation (not recorded which). The CDR3 here is CAQQGVPSTEAFF. DNA for the CDR3: TGTGCCCAGCAGGGGGTCCCCAGCACTGAAGCTTTCTTT.